Listed here are 29 T cell receptor beta chains from one sample, sequenced in a study of cytomegalovirus exposure and HLA in healthy donors. PCR employed 60 Vbeta and 13 Jbeta primers. Assay used: immunoSEQ multiplex PCR; TCRdb lists only in-frame clones, some missing. Counted here are some 150,000 clones, about four fifths occurring once; the ten biggest clones make up approximately 3%. The sequenced material came from PBMCs. These receptors were collected from a man between 18 and 35 years old in good health and CMV-seronegative.

The chain uses TRBV5-1 and TRBJ2-7; 14 nucleotides match TRBD2. The CDR3 extends over 19 amino acids. The trim removed 2 bases at V and 0 bases at J, leaving 10 bases unmatched. Germline V gene data show CDR1 as SGHRS and CDR2 as YFSETQ. As DNA, the CDR3 is TGCGCCAGCAGCTTCCTACCGGGACTAGCGGGGGCCCCCTCCTACGAGCAGTACTTC. As protein: CASSFLPGLAGAPSYEQYF.

The rearrangement links TRBV5-1 to TRBJ2-5, with 13 bases matching TRBD2. The CDR3 is 16 residues long. V gave up 7 bases and J gave up 3 bases; unmatched junction bases: 9. Germline CDR1 reads SGHRS; CDR2 reads YFSETQ. Written as DNA, the CDR3 is TGCGCCAGCGCGGCACTAGCGGGGGGGCGGGAAGAGACCCAGTACTTC. Residues: CASAALAGGREETQYF.

V gene TRBV2 combines with J gene TRBJ2-2; D is possibly TRBD1 (6 bases). Looked up from germline, CDR1 is SNHLY and CDR2 is FYNNEI. This CDR3 is built from 15 residues. With 5 bases removed from V and 5 bases from J, the gap between germline ends came to 15 bases. The CDR3 is CASSLQGVETGELFF. The CDR3 region has the DNA TGTGCCAGCAGTTTACAGGGAGTCGAGACCGGGGAGCTGTTTTTT. Together with reference TRBV2 and TRBJ2-2, the CDR3 gives the full variable domain: EPEVTQTPSHQVTQMGQEVILRCVPISNHLYFYWYRQILGQKVEFLVSFYNNEISEKSEIFDDQFSVERPDGSNFTLKIRSTKLEDSAMYFCASSLQGVETGELFFGEGSRLTVL.

J is TRBJ2-3 and V is TRBV4-1; D is possibly TRBD1 (6 bases). The CDR3 has 15 amino acids. V lost 4 bases to trimming and J lost 0 bases, with 11 bases between them. Germline V CDR1 and CDR2: MGHRA, YSYEKL. CDR3 nucleotide sequence: TGCGCCAGCAGCCTTATGGACAGTAGCACAGATACGCAGTATTTT. Residues: CASSLMDSSTDTQYF.

The chain employs TRBV20-1 and TRBJ2-7; a weak D match, TRBD1 (6 bases). The length of the CDR3 is 11 residues. V dropped 5 bases and J dropped 4 bases, with 9 bases sitting between them. The germline V gene encodes CDR1 DFQATT and CDR2 SNEGSKA (reference sequence). CDR3 amino acids: CSAQTGYEQYF. The DNA for the CDR3 is TGCAGTGCTCAAACAGGGTACGAGCAGTACTTC.

This chain joins TRBV9 and TRBJ1-6, with 8 bases aligning to TRBD1. Per the germline V gene, CDR1 is SGDLS and CDR2 is YYNGEE. This CDR3 has 14 amino acids. V shed 3 bases, J shed 6 bases, and the junction held 2 bases outside the gene matches. DNA for the CDR3: TGTGCCAGCAGCGCCGACAGGGGTAATTCACCCCTCCACTTT. Translated, it gives CASSADRGNSPLHF.

A single count supports this clone. V is TRBV7-2 and J is TRBJ2-5; weak D call: TRBD1 (6 bases). This CDR3 has 17 residues. Trimming left V 2 bases short and J 5 bases short, with 21 bases between. The germline gives CDR1 SGHTA, CDR2 FQGNSA. CDR3 in amino acids: CASSLYPEAPRGETQYF. For the CDR3, the DNA is TGTGCCAGCAGCTTATATCCTGAGGCACCAAGGGGGGAGACCCAGTACTTC.

The count of this clone is one. CDR3 in DNA: TGCGCCAGCAGCCCACCTGGAGGGGGCCCCTATAATTCACCCCTCCACTTT. Protein sequence: CASSPPGGGPYNSPLHF. V and J are TRBV4-1 and TRBJ1-6, with 7 nucleotides matching TRBD1. V gave up 4 bases and J gave up 2 bases; unmatched junction bases: 8. Germline CDR1 reads MGHRA; CDR2 reads YSYEKL. The CDR3 contains 17 residues.

The chain has TRBV6-5 and TRBJ1-6; tentative D call: TRBD1 (6 bases). Deletions cut 8 bases from V and 5 bases from J, with 10 bases between. The CDR3 is 13 amino acids. Germline assignment: CDR1 MNHEY and CDR2 SVGAGI. The CDR3 here is CASGAGDNSPLHF. DNA for the CDR3: TGTGCCAGCGGCGCAGGGGATAATTCACCCCTCCACTTT.

This sequence joins TRBV4-1 and TRBJ2-5; 8 nucleotides match TRBD1. Germline values: CDR1 MGHRA, CDR2 YSYEKL. After removal of 2 bases from V and 2 bases from J, the junction contained 7 bases not matched to a gene. The CDR3 contains 16 residues. The CDR3 DNA is TGCGCCAGCAGCCAACTAAGAGGACAGGGACAAGAGACCCAGTACTTC. Translation: CASSQLRGQGQETQYF.

Only a few counts were recorded for this clone. This sequence joins TRBV6-5 and TRBJ1-1; perhaps TRBD1 as D (6 bases). V was pared by 2 bases and J by 6 bases, with 16 bases between. This CDR3 comprises 15 residues. Per germline, CDR1 MNHEY and CDR2 SVGAGI. This CDR3 is CASSYGSGTQAEAFF. The CDR3, as DNA: TGTGCCAGCAGTTACGGTTCTGGGACACAAGCTGAAGCTTTCTTT.

The chain uses TRBV28 and TRBJ1-6, with D unclear. Germline V CDR1 and CDR2: MDHEN, SYDVKM. V lost 4 bases to trimming and J lost 8 bases, with 9 bases between them. The CDR3 is 13 residues long. CDR3 amino acids: CASSSTAYSPLHF. The CDR3 coding sequence is TGTGCCAGCAGTTCCACTGCGTATTCACCCCTCCACTTT.

This chain uses TRBV11-2 with TRBJ1-2; D unclear. Looked up from germline, CDR1 is SGHAT and CDR2 is FQNNGV. V was pared by 0 bases and J by 5 bases, with 10 bases between. The CDR3 totals 14 residues. This CDR3 is CASSLDLTVYGYTF. The CDR3 region has the DNA TGTGCCAGCAGCTTAGATCTAACCGTATATGGCTACACCTTC.

The chain is built from TRBV5-1 and TRBJ2-2; D is perhaps TRBD1 (6 bases). From germline, CDR1 is SGHRS and CDR2 YFSETQ. The CDR3 runs 15 residues. The V gene lost 5 bases and the J gene lost 7 bases, with 18 bases spanning the gap. CDR3 bases: TGCGCCAGCAGGCCGGACAGAATTCCGCACGGGGAGCTGTTTTTT. Translating it yields CASRPDRIPHGELFF.

This clone was seen only once. J is TRBJ1-2 and V is TRBV11-2; 8 bases agree with TRBD1. The length of the CDR3 is 15 residues. Germline assignment: CDR1 SGHAT and CDR2 FQNNGV. The V and J ends lost 2 bases and 8 bases, in that order; junction bases with no gene match: 10. Here the CDR3 reads CASSLRPDRGGGYTF. In nucleotides, the CDR3 is TGTGCCAGCAGCTTAAGGCCCGACAGGGGAGGAGGCTACACCTTC.

The genes are TRBV6-5 and TRBJ2-7; D is unclear. Germline V gene sequence: CDR1 MNHEY, CDR2 SVGAGI. The CDR3 length is 14 residues. Deletions cut 2 bases from V and 3 bases from J, with 11 bases between. The CDR3 loop reads CASSYGGPNYEQYF. The CDR3 DNA reads TGTGCCAGCAGTTACGGCGGCCCCAACTACGAGCAGTACTTC.

The chain joins TRBV7-2 to TRBJ2-3; TRBD2 matches at 10 bases. V lost 5 bases to trimming and J lost 4 bases; unmatched junction nucleotides: 9. CDR1 and CDR2 from the germline V gene are SGHTA and FQGNSA. The CDR3 totals 16 residues. The CDR3 bases are TGTGCCAGCAGCCAAGGGAATAGCGGGGGGTCAGATACGCAGTATTTT. Residues: CASSQGNSGGSDTQYF.

The chain combines TRBV5-1 with TRBJ1-2, with TRBD1 matching over 11 bases. From germline, CDR1 is SGHRS and CDR2 YFSETQ. Trimming removed 7 bases from V and 3 bases from J; junction bases left unmatched: 5. CDR3 length: 14 residues. For the CDR3, the DNA is TGCGCCAGCGTAAGGGACAGGGGGGACTATGGCTACACCTTC. Translating it yields CASVRDRGDYGYTF.

This chain connects TRBV13 to TRBJ2-7, with D possibly TRBD2 on 6 matching bases. The germline V gene has CDR1 PRHDT and CDR2 FYEKMQ (reference sequence). Trimming pared 3 bases from V and 3 bases from J, leaving 9 bases between. The CDR3 contains 13 residues. In DNA, the CDR3 is TGTGCCAGCAGCTTGGGGACTCACTACGAGCAGTACTTC. Translating gives CASSLGTHYEQYF.

The chain couples TRBV6-4 to TRBJ2-2; TRBD2 agrees at 7 bases. Germline-derived CDR1 and CDR2 are MRHNA and SNTAGT. This CDR3 contains 17 residues. The trim removed 0 bases at V and 3 bases at J, leaving 7 bases unmatched. CDR3 nucleotides: TGTGCCAGCAGTGACTCTAGAGGACTAGAGTACACCGGGGAGCTGTTTTTT. It is translated as CASSDSRGLEYTGELFF.

This chain uses TRBV7-9 with TRBJ1-1; weak D call: TRBD1 (6 bases). Germline lookup yields CDR1 SEHNR and CDR2 FQNEAQ (reference sequence). This CDR3 region has 13 residues. The V end lost 7 bases, the J end lost 4 bases, and 13 bases lay between the germline ends. Here the CDR3 DNA reads TGTGCCAGCACCGAGAGGGGGAGCACTGAAGCTTTCTTT. Translated: CASTERGSTEAFF.

This chain links TRBV5-4 with TRBJ1-2; 8 bases agree with TRBD1. The junction had 8 bases not matched to a gene; V was cut back by 4 bases and J by 6 bases. Germline V CDR1 and CDR2: SGHNT, YYREEE (reference sequence). This CDR3 region has 14 residues. This CDR3 is CASSRITGGDGYTF. In nucleotides, the CDR3 is TGTGCCAGCAGCCGCATTACAGGGGGAGATGGCTACACCTTC.

Concerning this clone: At one boundary the junction diverges from the germline segment, which might be a read error. The chain is built from TRBV11-1 and TRBJ2-3; D possibly corresponds to TRBD1 (6 bases). Germline CDR1 is SGHAT and CDR2 is FQDESV (reference sequence). The CDR3 consists of 15 residues. CDR3 nucleotide sequence: TGTACCAGCAGCTCCAGGGGATACGGCACAGATACGCAGTATTTT. Translated, it gives CTSSSRGYGTDTQYF. Full variable domain (rest looked up from reference TRBV11-1 and TRBJ2-3): EAEVAQSPRYKITEKSQAVAFWCDPISGHATLYWYRQILGQGPELLVQFQDESVVDDSQLPKDRFSAERLKGVDSTLKIQPAELGDSAMYLCTSSSRGYGTDTQYFGPGTRLTVL.

The chain combines TRBV18 with TRBJ2-5; 9 nucleotides match TRBD2. With 3 bases clipped from V and 4 bases from J, the junction kept 15 bases outside the gene matches. Germline V gene data show CDR1 as KGHSH and CDR2 as LQKENI. This CDR3 has 18 residues. The CDR3 sequence is CASSPDASGVMVGETQYF. CDR3 DNA: TGTGCCAGCTCACCTGACGCTAGCGGGGTTATGGTAGGAGAGACCCAGTACTTC.

V and J are TRBV5-1 and TRBJ2-7; 10 bases match TRBD1. The CDR3 is 14 residues long. Per germline, CDR1 SGHRS and CDR2 YFSETQ. V shed 4 bases, J shed 5 bases, and the junction held 6 bases outside the gene matches. The CDR3 protein is CASSPGQGKDEQYV. In DNA form, the CDR3 reads TGCGCCAGCAGCCCGGGACAGGGGAAGGACGAGCAGTACGTC.

The chain carries TRBV30 and TRBJ1-2; no clear D gene. The CDR3 length is 13 residues. V lost 1 base and J 5 bases, leaving 11 bases between the germline ends. Germline CDR1 is GTSNPN and CDR2 is SVGIG (reference sequence). CDR3 nucleotides: TGTGCCTGGAGTGCGGGAAGTATTTATGGCTACACCTTC. This encodes CAWSAGSIYGYTF.

J is TRBJ1-1 and V is TRBV5-4, with 8 bases lining up with TRBD1. Germline lookup yields CDR1 SGHNT and CDR2 YYREEE (reference sequence). The CDR3 runs 12 residues. The V segment lost 2 bases and the J segment 8 bases; nucleotides outside the gene matches: 2. The CDR3 spells CASSFDRGEAFF. The CDR3 DNA reads as TGTGCCAGCAGCTTCGACAGGGGCGAAGCTTTCTTT. The variable domain in full, with the rest retrieved from reference TRBV5-4 and TRBJ1-1, is ETGVTQSPTHLIKTRGQQVTLRCSSQSGHNTVSWYQQALGQGPQFIFQYYREEENGRGNFPPRFSGLQFPNYSSELNVNALELDDSALYLCASSFDRGEAFFGQGTRLTVV.

The V and J genes are TRBV4-1 and TRBJ2-1, with 13 bases aligning to TRBD2. CDR3 size: 15 residues. V shed 4 bases and J 7 bases; nucleotides not matched to a gene: 4. Germline CDR1 reads MGHRA; CDR2 reads YSYEKL. CDR3 nucleotide sequence: TGCGCCAGCAGCCTCCCGGGACTAGCGGGGAATGAGCAGTTCTTC. Translated, it gives CASSLPGLAGNEQFF.

The chain uses TRBV19 and TRBJ2-7; TRBD1 matches at 8 bases. Germline loops: CDR1 LNHDA, CDR2 SQIVND (reference sequence). This CDR3 is built from 15 residues. The ends lost 4 bases at V and 6 bases at J; junction bases unmatched: 11. CDR3 amino acids: CASSTFGQGVAEQYF. The CDR3 bases are TGTGCCAGTAGTACCTTTGGACAGGGAGTGGCCGAGCAGTACTTC.